One T cell receptor (beta chain) is described in this entry. Its matching antigen is unknown. Clones were read by immunoSEQ multiplex PCR, and TCRdb kept only the in-frame ones, dropping some. This table holds around 380,000 clones, approximately 86% found once. The germline CDR1 and CDR2 sequences are SGHRS and YFSETQ. The CDR3 is 15 residues long. Trimming stripped 0 bases from V and 4 bases from J, with 10 bases between. This specimen belongs to a study of Ad26.COV2.S vaccination and SARS-CoV-2 variants. About the study: Ad26.COV2.S shots went into the muscle once or twice, 56 days apart. General observations from the study: After vaccination, reports described spike-specific CD8+ and CD4+ T cell responses as showing substantial breadth. Total T cell responses were possibly underestimated by TCR breadth and depth analyses. Vaccine recipients had higher spike-specific TCR breadth than placebo recipients.

The treatment here: 15 to 20 received Ad26.COV2.S at low or high dose, single or two shots; 5 received placebo; per-sample allocation not given. At day 63 after the first vaccine or placebo injection, samples were drawn. This TCR derives from a person between 18 and 59 years old who received the Ad26.COV2.S COVID-19 vaccine or a placebo. V gene TRBV5-1 combines with J gene TRBJ2-2; D call uncertain. Material: peripheral blood, obtained in a trial of Ad26.COV2.S vaccine versus placebo. The CDR3 DNA is TGCGCCAGCAGCTTGGCCCTTGTTGGCACCGGGGAGCTGTTTTTT. The encoded protein is CASSLALVGTGELFF. Looking up the rest from reference TRBV5-1 and TRBJ2-2 gives the full variable domain: KAGVTQTPRYLIKTRGQQVTLSCSPISGHRSVSWYQQTPGQGLQFLFEYFSETQRNKGNFPGRFSGRQFSNSRSEMNVSTLELGDSALYLCASSLALVGTGELFFGEGSRLTVL.